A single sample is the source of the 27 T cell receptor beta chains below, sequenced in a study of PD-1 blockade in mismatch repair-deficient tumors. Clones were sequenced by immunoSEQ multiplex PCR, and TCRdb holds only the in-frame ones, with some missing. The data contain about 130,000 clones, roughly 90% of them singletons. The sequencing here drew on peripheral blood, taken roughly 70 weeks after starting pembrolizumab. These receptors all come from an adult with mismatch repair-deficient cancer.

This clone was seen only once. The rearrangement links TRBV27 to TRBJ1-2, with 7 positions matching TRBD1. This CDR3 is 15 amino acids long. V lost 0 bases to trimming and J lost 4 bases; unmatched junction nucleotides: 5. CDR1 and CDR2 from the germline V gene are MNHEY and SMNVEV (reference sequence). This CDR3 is CASSLSGGQPYGYTF. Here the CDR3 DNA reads TGTGCCAGCAGTTTATCGGGGGGACAGCCCTATGGCTACACCTTC.

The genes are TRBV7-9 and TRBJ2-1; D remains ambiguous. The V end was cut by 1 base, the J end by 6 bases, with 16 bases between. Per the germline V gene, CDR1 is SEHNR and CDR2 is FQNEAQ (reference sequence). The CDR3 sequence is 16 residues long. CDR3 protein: CASSLVPKGRVNEQFF. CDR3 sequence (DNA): TGTGCCAGCAGCTTAGTTCCCAAGGGAAGGGTCAATGAGCAGTTCTTC.

CDR3 amino acids: CASSLLGRGGYTF. In DNA, the CDR3 is TGTGCCAGCAGTTTACTAGGCAGGGGAGGCTACACCTTC. The chain uses TRBV27 and TRBJ1-2; maybe TRBD1 (6 bases). Trimming took off 2 bases at V and 8 bases at J, with 12 bases between the two ends. In germline, CDR1 is MNHEY, CDR2 SMNVEV (reference sequence). CDR3 length: 13 residues.

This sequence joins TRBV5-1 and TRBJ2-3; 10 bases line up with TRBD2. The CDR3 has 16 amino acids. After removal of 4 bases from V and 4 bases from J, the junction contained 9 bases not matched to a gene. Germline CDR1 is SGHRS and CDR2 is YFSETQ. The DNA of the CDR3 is TGCGCCAGCAGCGTTGATAGCGGGAGGATCGCAGATACGCAGTATTTT. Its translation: CASSVDSGRIADTQYF.

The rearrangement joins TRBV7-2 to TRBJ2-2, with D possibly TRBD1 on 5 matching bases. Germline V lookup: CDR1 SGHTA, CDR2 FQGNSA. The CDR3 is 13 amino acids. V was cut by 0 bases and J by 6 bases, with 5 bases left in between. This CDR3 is CASSLARAGELFF. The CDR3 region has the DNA TGTGCCAGCAGCTTAGCCAGGGCCGGGGAGCTGTTTTTT.

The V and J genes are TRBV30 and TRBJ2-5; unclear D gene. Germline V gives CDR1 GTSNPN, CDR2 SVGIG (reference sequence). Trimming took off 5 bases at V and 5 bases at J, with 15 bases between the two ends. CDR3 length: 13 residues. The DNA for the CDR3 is TGTGCCTGGTCGCGAGGCCCCCGGGAGACCCAGTACTTC. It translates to CAWSRGPRETQYF.

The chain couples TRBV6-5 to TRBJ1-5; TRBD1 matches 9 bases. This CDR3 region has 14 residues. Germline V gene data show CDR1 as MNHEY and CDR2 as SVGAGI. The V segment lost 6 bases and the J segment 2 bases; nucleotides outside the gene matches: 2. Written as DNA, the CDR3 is TGTGCCAGCAGGGACAGGGGCGGCAATCAGCCCCAGCATTTT. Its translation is CASRDRGGNQPQHF.

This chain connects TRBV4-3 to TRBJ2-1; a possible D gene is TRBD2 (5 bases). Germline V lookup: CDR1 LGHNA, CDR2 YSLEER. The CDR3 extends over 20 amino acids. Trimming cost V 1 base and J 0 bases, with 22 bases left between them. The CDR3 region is CASSQVGVFGGQSSYNEQFF. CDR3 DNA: TGCGCCAGCAGCCAAGTGGGAGTCTTCGGAGGTCAGAGCTCCTACAATGAGCAGTTCTTC.

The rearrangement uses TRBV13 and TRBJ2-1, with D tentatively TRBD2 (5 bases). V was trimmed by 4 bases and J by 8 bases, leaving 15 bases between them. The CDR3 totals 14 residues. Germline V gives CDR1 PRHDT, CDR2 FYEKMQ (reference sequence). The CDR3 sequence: CASSSTPGYDEQFF. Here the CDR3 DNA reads TGTGCCAGCAGCTCCACTCCGGGGTACGATGAGCAGTTCTTC.

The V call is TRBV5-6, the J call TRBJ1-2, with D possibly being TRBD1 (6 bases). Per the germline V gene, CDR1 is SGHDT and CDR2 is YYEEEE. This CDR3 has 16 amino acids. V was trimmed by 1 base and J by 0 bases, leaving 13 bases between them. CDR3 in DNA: TGTGCCAGCAGCTTGACAGGGCTACAAACTAACTATGGCTACACCTTC. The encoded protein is CASSLTGLQTNYGYTF.

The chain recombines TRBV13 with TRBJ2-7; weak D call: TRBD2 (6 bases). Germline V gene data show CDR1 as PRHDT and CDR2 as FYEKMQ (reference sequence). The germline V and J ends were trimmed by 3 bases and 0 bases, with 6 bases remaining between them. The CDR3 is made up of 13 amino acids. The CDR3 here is CASSLGGSYEQYF. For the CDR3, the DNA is TGTGCCAGCAGCTTGGGGGGCTCCTACGAGCAGTACTTC.

DNA for the CDR3: TGTGCCAGCAGCGTAGGTGGGCGGGAGCAGGGAGATACGCAGTATTTT. It encodes CASSVGGREQGDTQYF. This chain uses TRBV9 with TRBJ2-3, with 7 bases that match TRBD2. V lost 0 bases to trimming and J lost 5 bases; unmatched junction nucleotides: 9. This CDR3 has 16 amino acids. Germline CDR1 reads SGDLS; CDR2 reads YYNGEE. The full variable domain, its missing parts supplied by reference TRBV9 and TRBJ2-3, is DSGVTQTPKHLITATGQRVTLRCSPRSGDLSVYWYQQSLDQGLQFLIQYYNGEERAKGNILERFSAQQFPDLHSELNLSSLELGDSALYFCASSVGGREQGDTQYFGPGTRLTVL.

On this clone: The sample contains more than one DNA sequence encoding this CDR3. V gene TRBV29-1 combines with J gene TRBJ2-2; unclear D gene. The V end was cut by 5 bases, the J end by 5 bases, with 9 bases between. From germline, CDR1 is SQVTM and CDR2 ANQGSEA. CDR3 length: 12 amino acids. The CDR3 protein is CSVPGGTGELFF. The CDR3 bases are TGCAGCGTTCCCGGTGGGACCGGGGAGCTGTTTTTT.

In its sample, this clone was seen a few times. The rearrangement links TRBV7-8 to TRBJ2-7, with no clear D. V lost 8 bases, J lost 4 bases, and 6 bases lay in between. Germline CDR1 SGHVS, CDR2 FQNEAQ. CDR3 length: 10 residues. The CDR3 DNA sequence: TGTGCCAGCGGCGAGTACGAGCAGTACTTC. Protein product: CASGEYEQYF.

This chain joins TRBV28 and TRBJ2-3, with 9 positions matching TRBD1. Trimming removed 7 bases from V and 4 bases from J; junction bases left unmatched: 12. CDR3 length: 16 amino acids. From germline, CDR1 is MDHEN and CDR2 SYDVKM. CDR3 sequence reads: CASIPWGQGVADTQYF. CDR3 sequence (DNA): TGTGCCAGCATCCCTTGGGGACAGGGAGTCGCAGATACGCAGTATTTT.

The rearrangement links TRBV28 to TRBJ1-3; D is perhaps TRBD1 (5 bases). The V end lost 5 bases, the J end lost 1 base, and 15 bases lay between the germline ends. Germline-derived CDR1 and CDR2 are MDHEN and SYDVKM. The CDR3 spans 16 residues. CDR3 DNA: TGTGCCAGCAGTCTGGCGGGGGAACTTTCTGGAAACACCATATATTTT. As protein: CASSLAGELSGNTIYF.

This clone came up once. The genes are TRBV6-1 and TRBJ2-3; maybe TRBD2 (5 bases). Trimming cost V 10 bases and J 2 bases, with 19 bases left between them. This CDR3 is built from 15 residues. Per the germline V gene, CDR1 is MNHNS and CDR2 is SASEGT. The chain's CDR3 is CATARGAPYTDTQYF. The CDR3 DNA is TGTGCCACTGCTCGGGGTGCCCCCTACACAGATACGCAGTATTTT.

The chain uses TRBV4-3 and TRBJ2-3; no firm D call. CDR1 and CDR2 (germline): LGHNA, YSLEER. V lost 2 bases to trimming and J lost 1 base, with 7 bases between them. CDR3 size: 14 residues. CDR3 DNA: TGCGCCAGCAGCCAAAACACAGGCACAGATACGCAGTATTTT. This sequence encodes CASSQNTGTDTQYF.

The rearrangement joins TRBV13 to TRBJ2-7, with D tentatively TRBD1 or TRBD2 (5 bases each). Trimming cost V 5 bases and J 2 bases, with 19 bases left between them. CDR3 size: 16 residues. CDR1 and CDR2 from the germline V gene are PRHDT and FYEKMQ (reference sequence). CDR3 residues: CASSHTYQGPTYEQYF. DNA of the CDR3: TGTGCCAGCAGCCATACGTACCAGGGACCCACCTACGAGCAGTACTTC.

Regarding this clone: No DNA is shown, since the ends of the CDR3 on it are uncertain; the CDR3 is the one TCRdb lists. CDR3: CASSFLRQGGTNGYTF. This rearrangement joins TRBV28 to TRBJ1-2. The CDR3 is 16 residues long, ends included. CDR1 and CDR2 from the germline V gene are MDHEN and SYDVKM.

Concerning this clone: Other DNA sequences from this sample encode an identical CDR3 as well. The CDR3: CASSEGGLNTEAFF. CDR3 sequence (DNA): TGTGCCAGCAGTGAAGGCGGCTTGAACACTGAAGCTTTCTTT. The rearrangement uses TRBV2 and TRBJ1-1, with D uncertain. Germline CDR1 reads SNHLY; CDR2 reads FYNNEI. With 1 base removed from V and 0 bases from J, the gap between germline ends came to 6 bases. This CDR3 region has 14 residues.

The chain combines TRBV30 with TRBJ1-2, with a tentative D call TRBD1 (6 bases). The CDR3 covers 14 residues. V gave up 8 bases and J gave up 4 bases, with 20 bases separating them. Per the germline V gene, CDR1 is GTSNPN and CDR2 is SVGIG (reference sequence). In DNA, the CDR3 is TGTGCCGGGGACATAAGCTCTTCGGGCTATGGCTACACCTTC. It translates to CAGDISSSGYGYTF.

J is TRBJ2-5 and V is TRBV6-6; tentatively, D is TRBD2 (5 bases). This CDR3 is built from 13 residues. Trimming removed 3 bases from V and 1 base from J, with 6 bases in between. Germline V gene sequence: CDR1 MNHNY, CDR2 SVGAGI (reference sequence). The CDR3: CASSYTSQETQYF. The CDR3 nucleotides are TGTGCCAGCAGTTATACTAGCCAAGAGACCCAGTACTTC.

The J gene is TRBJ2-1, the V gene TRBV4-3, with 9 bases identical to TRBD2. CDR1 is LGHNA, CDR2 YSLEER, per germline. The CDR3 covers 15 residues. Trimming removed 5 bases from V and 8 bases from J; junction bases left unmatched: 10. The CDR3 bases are TGCGCCAGCAGCGAGGGGACTAGCTTGTTCGATGAGCAGTTCTTC. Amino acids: CASSEGTSLFDEQFF.

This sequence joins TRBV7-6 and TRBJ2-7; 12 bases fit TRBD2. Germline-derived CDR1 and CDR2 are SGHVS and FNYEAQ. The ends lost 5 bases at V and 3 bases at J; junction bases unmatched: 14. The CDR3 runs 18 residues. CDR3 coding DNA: TGTGCCAGCAGCGTGGGACCTGGACTAGCGGGACGGAGCTACGAGCAGTACTTC. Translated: CASSVGPGLAGRSYEQYF.

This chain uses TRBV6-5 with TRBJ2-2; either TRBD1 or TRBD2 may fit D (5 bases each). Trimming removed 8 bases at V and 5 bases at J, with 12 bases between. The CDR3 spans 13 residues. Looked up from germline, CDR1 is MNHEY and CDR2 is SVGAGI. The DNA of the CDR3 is TGTGCCAGCCGAGGGGAGTCGACCGGGGAGCTGTTTTTT. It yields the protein CASRGESTGELFF.

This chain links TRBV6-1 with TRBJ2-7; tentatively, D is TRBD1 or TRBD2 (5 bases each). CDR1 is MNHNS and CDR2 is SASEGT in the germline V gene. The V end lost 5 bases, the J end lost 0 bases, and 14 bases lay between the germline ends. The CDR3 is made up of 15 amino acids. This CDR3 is CASSRGRLSSYEQYF. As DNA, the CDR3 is TGTGCCAGCAGTCGGGGACGGTTAAGCTCCTACGAGCAGTACTTC.